This T cell receptor beta chain was found in a study of spatial heterogeneity in lung cancer (dated by TCRdb to about 2019). Background on the whole study: More beta-chain than alpha-chain transcripts were consistently detected, likely reflecting higher beta-chain transcript abundance. In the raw uncorrected reads, each unique combination of TCR and UMI appeared on average more than ten times. TCR alpha and beta repertoires were quantitatively compared across multiple tumor regions, matched nontumor lung and blood in non-small cell lung cancer. The study linked features of the TCR repertoire to counts of nonsynonymous mutations, which were determined by whole-exome sequencing of tumor tissue. At surgery, both alpha and beta chains were TCR-sequenced in roughly 200 tumor regions, approximately 64 matched nontumor lung samples and a few dozen PBMC samples. The paper's findings and limits, for the study overall: Confirming at a functional level the hypothesis that regional TCRs recognize regional mutations was considered to require additional single-cell paired TCR alpha and beta sequencing. Ubiquitous expanded tumor TCRs were found in blood more often at tumor resection than at routine follow-up.

Sequences SGHDT (CDR1) and YYEEEE (CDR2) are obtained from the germline V gene. Germline trimming: 0 bases from V, 12 bases from J; junction bases outside gene matches: 12. From the cysteine through the phenylalanine, the CDR3 covers 15 amino acids. CDR3 DNA is the only sequence kept; it has 45 bases, read in frame from the first base. The time point tag for this specimen amounts to: sample taken at primary tumor resection. TCR sequencing used whole RNA extracted from tumor and nontumor lung tissue, or from cryopreserved PBMC samples, without cell sorting. Samples were obtained from 72 patients with early-stage, untreated non-small cell lung cancer from the lung TRACERx cohort. Only patients for whom sufficient RNA was available from at least two tumor regions were selected for TCR sequencing. The library relied on 5' RACE. The listed sequencing device is NextSeq 500. The TCR library protocol attached a unique molecular identifier to each TCR cDNA molecule to allow correction of PCR and sequencing errors. As for how the authors treated the data: Decombinator tools were used for TCR identification, UMI-based error correction and CDR3 extraction. TCRs above a frequency of 2 per 1,000, corresponding to the top 1% of the tumor frequency distribution, were defined as expanded. Rényi diversity was computed with the R vegan package after subsampling each repertoire 100 times to 5,000 TCRs. CDR3 similarity networks were built from amino acid triplet string-kernel similarity, connecting CDR3s with pairwise similarity above 0.82. TCRdb redid the processing of the public reads, applying fastp at Q25 and MiXCR, and retained in-frame beta chains. Rows matching on CDR3 protein sequence are summarized as one entry with the most common DNA and genes. What appears here as the V and J calls and clone size reflects TCRdb's work, not the paper's. For this sample the table gives about 5,400 distinct CDR3 sequences, of which roughly a third were detected only once. The ten most abundant clones make up 3% to 4% of the sample.

In its sample, this clonotype was seen once. Its antigen remains undetermined. Base quality data are lacking; no much larger clone is found one base away. Because this beta chain is a stray read in a library intended to capture alpha chains, its abundance should not be given much weight. The sample in question was PBMCs, obtained at surgery. The rearrangement joined TRBV5-6 to TRBJ2-4; TRBD2 lines up with 7 middle nucleotides. This clonotype was obtained from a female donor with early-stage non-small cell lung cancer. CDR3 reads: CASSLAVKGRESQYF. The DNA sequence follows: TGTGCCAGCAGCTTGGCTGTCAAGGGGAGGGAGAGTCAGTACTTC.